This T cell receptor beta chain derives from a study of blood T cell repertoires in COVID-19. As originally analysed: Scientists estimated how many nucleated cells there were by amplifying reference gene primers. Sequencing used immunoSEQ multiplex PCR; TCRdb keeps in-frame clones, though not all of them. V, J and clone size were drawn from that table, and D and trimming were deduced from the DNA. The repertoire consists of 230,000 or so clones, with approximately 81% occurring once and the leading ten covering about 6.2%. The CDR3 spans 17 residues. Trimming at V came to 0 bases and at J to 3 bases, leaving 7 bases not matched to a gene. Germline V gives CDR1 ENHRY, CDR2 SYGVKD.

The clonotype was recovered from a woman in her 50s who had been exposed to COVID-19. The gene calls are TRBV10-3 and TRBJ1-1; 10 bases fit TRBD1. Material for sequencing was PBMCs or T cells enriched from blood (not recorded which). The DNA for the CDR3 is TGTGCCATCAGTGAGTCCCGTCCCGGGACAGGGGACACTGAAGCTTTCTTT. Protein: CAISESRPGTGDTEAFF.